This T cell receptor beta chain was documented in a study of blood T cell repertoires in COVID-19. Study background: Sites across the United States, Italy and Spain contributed samples from acute and convalescent COVID-19.

Data came from immunoSEQ multiplex PCR; TCRdb stores just in-frame clones and leaves some out. Seen here are some 100,000 clones, more than 75% observed once, and the top ten hold more than 5.5%. The V gene's germline CDR1 is SEHNR and CDR2 FQNEAQ (reference sequence). The CDR3 loop spans 16 amino acids. V was trimmed by 3 bases and J by 8 bases, leaving 17 bases between them. The receptor was isolated from a man aged 50-60 years with active or convalescent COVID-19. V usage is TRBV7-9 and J usage is TRBJ1-6; D not certain. Source material: peripheral blood. CDR3 residues: CASSFAGRVIDSPLHF. The CDR3 nucleotides read TGTGCCAGCAGCTTCGCGGGAAGAGTAATTGATTCACCCCTCCACTTT.